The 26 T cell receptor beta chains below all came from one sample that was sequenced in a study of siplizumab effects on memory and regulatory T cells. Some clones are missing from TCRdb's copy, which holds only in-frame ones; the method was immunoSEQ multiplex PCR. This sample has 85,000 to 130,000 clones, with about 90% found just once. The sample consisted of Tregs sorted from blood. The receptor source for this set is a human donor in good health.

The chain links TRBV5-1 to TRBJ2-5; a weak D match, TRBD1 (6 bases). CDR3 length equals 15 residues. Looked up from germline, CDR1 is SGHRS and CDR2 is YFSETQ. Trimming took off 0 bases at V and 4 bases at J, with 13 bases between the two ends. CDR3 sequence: CASSLAQGVGETQYF. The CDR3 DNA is TGCGCCAGCAGCTTGGCACAGGGTGTGGGAGAGACCCAGTACTTC.

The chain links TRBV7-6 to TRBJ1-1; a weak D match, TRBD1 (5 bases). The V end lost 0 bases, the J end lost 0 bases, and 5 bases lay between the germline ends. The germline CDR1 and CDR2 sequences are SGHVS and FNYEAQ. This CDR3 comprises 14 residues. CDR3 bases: TGTGCCAGCAGCTTAGCCAGGGTGAACACTGAAGCTTTCTTT. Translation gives CASSLARVNTEAFF. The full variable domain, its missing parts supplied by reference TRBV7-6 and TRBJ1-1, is GAGVSQSPRYKVTKRGQDVALRCDPISGHVSLYWYRQALGQGPEFLTYFNYEAQQDKSGLPNDRFSAERPEGSISTLTIQRTEQRDSAMYRCASSLARVNTEAFFGQGTRLTVV.

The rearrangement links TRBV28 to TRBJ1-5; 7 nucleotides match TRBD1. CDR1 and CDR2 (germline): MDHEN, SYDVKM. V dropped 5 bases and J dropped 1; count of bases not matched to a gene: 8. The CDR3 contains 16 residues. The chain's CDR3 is CASSIPGQLSNQPQHF. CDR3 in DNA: TGTGCCAGCAGTATCCCGGGACAGTTGAGCAATCAGCCCCAGCATTTT.

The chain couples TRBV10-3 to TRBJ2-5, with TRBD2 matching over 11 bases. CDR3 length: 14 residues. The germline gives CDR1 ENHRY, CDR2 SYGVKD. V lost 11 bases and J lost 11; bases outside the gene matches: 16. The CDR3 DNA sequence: TGTGCCGCCCGACTAGCGGGGAACTCGGGGGAGCAGTACTTC. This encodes CAARLAGNSGEQYF.

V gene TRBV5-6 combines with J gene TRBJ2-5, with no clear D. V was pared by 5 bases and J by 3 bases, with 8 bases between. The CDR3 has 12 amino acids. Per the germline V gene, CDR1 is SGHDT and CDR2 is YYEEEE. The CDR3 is CASSWRKETQYF. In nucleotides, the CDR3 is TGTGCCAGCAGTTGGAGAAAAGAGACCCAGTACTTC.

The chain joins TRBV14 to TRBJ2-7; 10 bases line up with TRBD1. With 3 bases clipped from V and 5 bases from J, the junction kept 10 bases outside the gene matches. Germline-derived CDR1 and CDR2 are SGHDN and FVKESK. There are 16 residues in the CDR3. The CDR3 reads CASSQIPRGTGDEQYF. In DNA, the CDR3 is TGTGCCAGCAGCCAGATTCCACGCGGGACAGGGGACGAGCAGTACTTC.

The CDR3: CASSTQAGWEETQYF. CDR3 nucleotide sequence: TGTGCCAGTAGTACTCAAGCGGGATGGGAAGAGACCCAGTACTTC. The rearrangement joins TRBV19 to TRBJ2-5, with 7 bases aligning to TRBD2. Germline V CDR1 and CDR2: LNHDA, SQIVND (reference sequence). The CDR3 covers 15 residues. The ends lost 4 bases at V and 3 bases at J; junction bases unmatched: 8.

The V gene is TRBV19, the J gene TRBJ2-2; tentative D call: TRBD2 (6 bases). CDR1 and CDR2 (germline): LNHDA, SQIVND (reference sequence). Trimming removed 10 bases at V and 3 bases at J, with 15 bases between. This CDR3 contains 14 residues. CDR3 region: CATRREWDTGELFF. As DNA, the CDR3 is TGTGCCACGCGGAGGGAGTGGGACACCGGGGAGCTGTTTTTT.

The CDR3 loop reads CASSRGLADTDTQYF. CDR3 coding DNA: TGTGCCAGCAGCCGGGGACTAGCGGACACAGATACGCAGTATTTT. The chain combines TRBV11-3 with TRBJ2-3; 11 bases fit TRBD2. The junction had 3 bases not matched to a gene; V was cut back by 5 bases and J by 2 bases. CDR3 size: 15 residues. Germline CDR1 and CDR2: SGHNT and YENEEA. The whole variable domain, remainder taken from reference TRBV11-3 and TRBJ2-3, is EAGVVQSPRYKIIEKKQPVAFWCNPISGHNTLYWYLQNLGQGPELLIRYENEEAVDDSQLPKDRFSAERLKGVDSTLKIQPAELGDSAVYLCASSRGLADTDTQYFGPGTRLTVL.

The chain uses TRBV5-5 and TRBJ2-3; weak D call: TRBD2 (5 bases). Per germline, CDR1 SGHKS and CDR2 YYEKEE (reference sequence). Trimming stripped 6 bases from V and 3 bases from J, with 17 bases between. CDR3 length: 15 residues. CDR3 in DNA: TGTGCCAGCACCCTACAGAGGGTGGGTACAGATACGCAGTATTTT. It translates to CASTLQRVGTDTQYF.

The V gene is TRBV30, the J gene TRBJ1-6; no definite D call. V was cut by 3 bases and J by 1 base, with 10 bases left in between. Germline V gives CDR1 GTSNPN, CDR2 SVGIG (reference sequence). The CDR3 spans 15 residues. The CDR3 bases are TGTGCCTGGAGGTCGCAAGGGTCCTATAATTCACCCCTCCACTTT. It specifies CAWRSQGSYNSPLHF.

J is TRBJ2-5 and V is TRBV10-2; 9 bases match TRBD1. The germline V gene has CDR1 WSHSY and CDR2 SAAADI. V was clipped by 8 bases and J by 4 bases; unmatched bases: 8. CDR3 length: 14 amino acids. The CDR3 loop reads CASRDRDWGETQYF. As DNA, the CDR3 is TGCGCCAGCCGGGACAGGGATTGGGGAGAGACCCAGTACTTC.

The DNA of the CDR3 is TGTGCCAGCAGTTATAACCCCACAGGGGCGCAGTATTTT. Its protein is CASSYNPTGAQYF. The chain joins TRBV6-6 to TRBJ2-3, with 7 bases aligning to TRBD1. V was pared by 3 bases and J by 10 bases, with 7 bases of the junction left unmatched. This CDR3 spans 13 amino acids. Germline V gene data show CDR1 as MNHNY and CDR2 as SVGAGI (reference sequence).

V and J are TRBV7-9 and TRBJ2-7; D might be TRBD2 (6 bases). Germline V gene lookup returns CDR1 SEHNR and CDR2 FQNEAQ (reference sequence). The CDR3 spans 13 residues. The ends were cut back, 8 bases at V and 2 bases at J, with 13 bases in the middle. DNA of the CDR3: TGTGCCAGCGGGGAGGCAGTCCCCTACGAGCAGTACTTC. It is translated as CASGEAVPYEQYF.

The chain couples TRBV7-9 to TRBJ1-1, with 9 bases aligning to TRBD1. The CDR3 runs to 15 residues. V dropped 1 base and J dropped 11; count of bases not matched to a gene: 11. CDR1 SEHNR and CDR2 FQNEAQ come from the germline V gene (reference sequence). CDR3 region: CASSLVQGTGLSAFF. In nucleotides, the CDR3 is TGTGCCAGCAGCTTAGTCCAAGGGACAGGGCTTTCGGCTTTCTTT.

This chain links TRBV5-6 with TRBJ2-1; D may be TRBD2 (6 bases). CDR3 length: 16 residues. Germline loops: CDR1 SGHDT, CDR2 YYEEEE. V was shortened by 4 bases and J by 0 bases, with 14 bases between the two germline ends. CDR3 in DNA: TGTGCCAGCAGCCACTTAGCGGTGAGCTCCTACAATGAGCAGTTCTTC. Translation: CASSHLAVSSYNEQFF.

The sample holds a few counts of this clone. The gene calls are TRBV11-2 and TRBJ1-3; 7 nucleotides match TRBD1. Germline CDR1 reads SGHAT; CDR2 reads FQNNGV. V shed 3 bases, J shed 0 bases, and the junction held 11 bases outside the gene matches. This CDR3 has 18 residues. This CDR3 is CASSFYSGQISSGNTIYF. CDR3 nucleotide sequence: TGTGCCAGCAGCTTCTACTCGGGACAGATAAGCTCTGGAAACACCATATATTTT.

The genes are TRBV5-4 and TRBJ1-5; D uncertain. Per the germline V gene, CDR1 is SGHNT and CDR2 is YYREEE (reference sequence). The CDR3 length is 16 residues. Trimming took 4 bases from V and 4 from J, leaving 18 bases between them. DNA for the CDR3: TGTGCCAGCAGCAAGAGGGTCGGGATAGAGAATCAGCCCCAGCATTTT. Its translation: CASSKRVGIENQPQHF.

For the CDR3, the DNA is TGTGCCAGCAGCTTAGATGGCGCCCCGGATACGCAGTATTTT. This encodes CASSLDGAPDTQYF. The rearrangement joins TRBV11-3 to TRBJ2-3, with no clear D. Germline assignment: CDR1 SGHNT and CDR2 YENEEA. CDR3 length: 14 residues. Trimming removed 0 bases at V and 6 bases at J, with 10 bases between.

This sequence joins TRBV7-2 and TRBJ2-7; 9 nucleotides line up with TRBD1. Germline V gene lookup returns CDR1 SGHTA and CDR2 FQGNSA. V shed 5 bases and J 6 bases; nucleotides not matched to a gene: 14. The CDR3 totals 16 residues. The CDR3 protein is CASSLRPPDRGGEQYF. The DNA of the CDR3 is TGTGCCAGCAGCCTCCGACCCCCGGACAGGGGCGGCGAGCAGTACTTC.

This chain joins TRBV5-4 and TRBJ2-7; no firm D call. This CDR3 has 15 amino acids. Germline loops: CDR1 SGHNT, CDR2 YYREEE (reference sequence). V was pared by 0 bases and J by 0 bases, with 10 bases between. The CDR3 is CASSLDAGFSYEQYF. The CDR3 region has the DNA TGTGCCAGCAGCTTGGACGCCGGTTTCTCCTACGAGCAGTACTTC. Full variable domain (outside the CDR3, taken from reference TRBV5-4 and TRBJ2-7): ETGVTQSPTHLIKTRGQQVTLRCSSQSGHNTVSWYQQALGQGPQFIFQYYREEENGRGNFPPRFSGLQFPNYSSELNVNALELDDSALYLCASSLDAGFSYEQYFGPGTRLTVT.

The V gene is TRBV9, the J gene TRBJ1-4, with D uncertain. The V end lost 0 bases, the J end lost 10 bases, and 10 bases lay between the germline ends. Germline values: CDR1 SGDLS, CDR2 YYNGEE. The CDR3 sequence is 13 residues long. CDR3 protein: CASSVDREGKLFF. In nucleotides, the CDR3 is TGTGCCAGCAGCGTAGATAGGGAGGGAAAACTGTTTTTT.

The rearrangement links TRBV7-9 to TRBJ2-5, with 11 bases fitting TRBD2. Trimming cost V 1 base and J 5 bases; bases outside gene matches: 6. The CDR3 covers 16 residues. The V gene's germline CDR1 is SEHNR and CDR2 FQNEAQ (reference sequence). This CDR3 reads CASSLGLAGPTETQYF. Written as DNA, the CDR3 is TGTGCCAGCAGCTTAGGACTAGCGGGACCGACGGAGACCCAGTACTTC.

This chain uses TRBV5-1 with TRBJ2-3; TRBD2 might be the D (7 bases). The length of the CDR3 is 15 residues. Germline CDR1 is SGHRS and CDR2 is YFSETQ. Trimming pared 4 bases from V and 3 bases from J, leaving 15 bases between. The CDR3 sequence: CASSRGGGRTDTQYF. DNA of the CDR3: TGCGCCAGCAGCCGAGGGGGAGGGAGGACAGATACGCAGTATTTT.

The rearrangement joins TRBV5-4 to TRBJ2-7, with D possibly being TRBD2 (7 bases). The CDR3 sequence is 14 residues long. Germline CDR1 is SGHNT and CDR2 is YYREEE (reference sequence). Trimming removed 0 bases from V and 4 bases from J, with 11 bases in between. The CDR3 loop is CASSLARGRYEQYF. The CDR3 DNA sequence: TGTGCCAGCAGCTTGGCGCGGGGGCGATACGAGCAGTACTTC.

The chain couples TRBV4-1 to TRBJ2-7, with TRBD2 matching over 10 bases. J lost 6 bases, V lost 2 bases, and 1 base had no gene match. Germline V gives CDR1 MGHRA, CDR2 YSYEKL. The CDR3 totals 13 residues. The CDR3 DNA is TGCGCCAGCAGCCAAAAGCGGGAGGGCGAGCAGTACTTC. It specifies CASSQKREGEQYF.